These T cell receptor beta chains were read from a single sample in a study of blood T cell repertoires in COVID-19. TCRdb's copy holds only in-frame clones and misses some; the assay was immunoSEQ multiplex PCR. This table has some 200,000 clones, approximately 82% appearing once. The sequenced sample consisted of peripheral blood. The source of these receptors is a middle-aged woman who had recovered from COVID-19. CDR3s include the opening cysteine and the closing phenylalanine or tryptophan. D genes are given only for firm matches. Rows give clone size only sometimes, using once, few, many, or a class for an expanded clone.

j_call: TRBJ1-6
clone_size: -
d_call: -
v_call: TRBV10-3
cdr3_nt: TGTGCCATCAGGGGGACATCGTCCCTCCAAGCTAATTCACCCCTCCACTTT
cdr3_aa: CAIRGTSSLQANSPLHF

j_call: TRBJ2-1
clone_size: -
d_call: TRBD2
v_call: TRBV11-3
cdr3_nt: TGTGCCAGCAGCCCCTCCGACCCCGGGACTAGCGGGGGGGCGTACAATGAGCAGTTCTTC
cdr3_aa: CASSPSDPGTSGGAYNEQFF

j_call: TRBJ1-2
clone_size: few
d_call: -
v_call: TRBV9
cdr3_nt: TGTGCCAGCAGCGTATCCGGGGGTGGCTACACCTTC
cdr3_aa: CASSVSGGGYTF

j_call: TRBJ2-7
clone_size: -
d_call: TRBD2
v_call: TRBV6-6
cdr3_nt: TGTGCCAGCAGTTACTCGGGCGGGAGGGGGGCGCCCGAGCAGTACTTC
cdr3_aa: CASSYSGGRGAPEQYF

j_call: TRBJ1-6
clone_size: -
d_call: -
v_call: TRBV6-5
cdr3_nt: TGTGCCAGCAGTTACGGTCCAGGAAATTCACCCCTCCACTTT
cdr3_aa: CASSYGPGNSPLHF

j_call: TRBJ2-3
clone_size: once
d_call: TRBD1
v_call: TRBV11-3
cdr3_nt: TGTGCCAGCAGCCCGCTGAGGGGGCGCACAGATACGCAGTATTTT
cdr3_aa: CASSPLRGRTDTQYF

j_call: TRBJ2-1
clone_size: few
d_call: -
v_call: TRBV7-9
cdr3_nt: TGTGCCAGCAGCCCCGGTACCTTGGGGGGGCCCTACAATGAGCAGTTCTTC
cdr3_aa: CASSPGTLGGPYNEQFF

j_call: TRBJ2-2
clone_size: -
d_call: -
v_call: TRBV19
cdr3_nt: TGTGCCAGTAGCCAGCCAGACGGCGGGGACACCGGGGAGCTGTTTTTT
cdr3_aa: CASSQPDGGDTGELFF

j_call: TRBJ1-4
clone_size: -
d_call: -
v_call: TRBV7-9
cdr3_nt: TGTGCCATCCCCCTACCAACTAATGAAAAACTGTTTTTT
cdr3_aa: CAIPLPTNEKLFF

j_call: TRBJ2-1
clone_size: -
d_call: TRBD2
v_call: TRBV5-1
cdr3_nt: TGCGCCAGCAGCTTGGGTCTCGGGGGGTCCTACAATGAGCAGTTCTTC
cdr3_aa: CASSLGLGGSYNEQFF

j_call: TRBJ2-5
clone_size: -
d_call: -
v_call: TRBV5-1
cdr3_nt: TGCGCCAGCAGCCTGGGGACTCTCGGGTACCAAGAGACCCAGTACTTC
cdr3_aa: CASSLGTLGYQETQYF

j_call: TRBJ1-5
clone_size: -
d_call: -
v_call: TRBV7-2
cdr3_nt: TGTGCCAGCAGCTTAGTAGGGGATAGCAATCAGCCCCAGCATTTT
cdr3_aa: CASSLVGDSNQPQHF

j_call: TRBJ2-2
clone_size: -
d_call: -
v_call: TRBV7-9
cdr3_nt: TGTGCCAGCAGCTCCCACGGAGGGGCGTACTCGGCCGGGGAGCTGTTTTTT
cdr3_aa: CASSSHGGAYSAGELFF

j_call: TRBJ1-5
clone_size: -
d_call: -
v_call: TRBV6-5
cdr3_nt: TGTGCCAGCAGGGAGACAGGAGCCCCCAATCAGCCCCAGCATTTT
cdr3_aa: CASRETGAPNQPQHF

j_call: TRBJ1-3
clone_size: -
d_call: -
v_call: TRBV11-2
cdr3_nt: TGTGCCAGCAGCCCCCACCCGGGAGGAGGAAACACCATATATTTT
cdr3_aa: CASSPHPGGGNTIYF

j_call: TRBJ1-1
clone_size: -
d_call: TRBD1
v_call: TRBV9
cdr3_nt: TGTGCCAGCAGCGTAGTGGCAGGGGGCGTTACAGCTTTCTTT
cdr3_aa: CASSVVAGGVTAFF

j_call: TRBJ2-5
clone_size: once
d_call: TRBD1
v_call: TRBV19
cdr3_nt: TGTGCCAGTAGTAGATTTGGGACAGGGCAAGAGACCCAGTACTTC
cdr3_aa: CASSRFGTGQETQYF

j_call: TRBJ1-4
clone_size: -
d_call: -
v_call: TRBV20-1
cdr3_nt: TGCAGTGCTAGTTTGAGCAGGGAAAGGGAAAAACTGTTTTTT
cdr3_aa: CSASLSREREKLFF

j_call: TRBJ2-5
clone_size: -
d_call: TRBD2
v_call: TRBV19
cdr3_nt: TGTGCCAGTAGTCAGGGACTAGCAGGGGAGACCCAGTACTTC
cdr3_aa: CASSQGLAGETQYF

j_call: TRBJ1-2
clone_size: -
d_call: -
v_call: TRBV6-6
cdr3_nt: TGTGCCAGCGGCAGGGGAAACTATGGCTACACCTTC
cdr3_aa: CASGRGNYGYTF

j_call: TRBJ1-6
clone_size: -
d_call: -
v_call: TRBV14
cdr3_nt: TGTGCCAGCAGCCCTACTAATTCACCCCTCCACTTT
cdr3_aa: CASSPTNSPLHF

j_call: TRBJ2-2
clone_size: -
d_call: -
v_call: TRBV9
cdr3_nt: TGTGCCAGCAGTCTAGTAGGGGGTGCCGGGGAGCTGTTTTTT
cdr3_aa: CASSLVGGAGELFF

j_call: TRBJ2-2
clone_size: -
d_call: TRBD1
v_call: TRBV6-5
cdr3_nt: TGTGCCAGCATCAGGGGGCGCGCCACCGGGGAGCTGTTTTTT
cdr3_aa: CASIRGRATGELFF

j_call: TRBJ1-2
clone_size: -
d_call: TRBD1
v_call: TRBV20-1
cdr3_nt: TGCAGTGCTAGTGGTCCGGGACAGAACTATGGCTACACCTTC
cdr3_aa: CSASGPGQNYGYTF

j_call: TRBJ1-6
clone_size: -
d_call: -
v_call: TRBV21-1
cdr3_nt: TGTGCCAGCAGCAATCGACAGGGGGGCTCCTATAATTCACCCCTCCACTTT
cdr3_aa: CASSNRQGGSYNSPLHF

j_call: TRBJ1-2
clone_size: -
d_call: -
v_call: TRBV18
cdr3_nt: TGTGCCAGCTCACTCTCGCCAATGGGGCTGGACTATGGCTACACCTTC
cdr3_aa: CASSLSPMGLDYGYTF

j_call: TRBJ2-1
clone_size: -
d_call: TRBD2
v_call: TRBV19
cdr3_nt: TGTGCCAGTAGTACCAAGGGAGCGGGGGATGAGCAGTTCTTC
cdr3_aa: CASSTKGAGDEQFF

j_call: TRBJ2-1
clone_size: -
d_call: TRBD1
v_call: TRBV10-3
cdr3_nt: TGTGCCATCAGTGGGACAGGGTACAATGAGCAGTTCTTC
cdr3_aa: CAISGTGYNEQFF

j_call: TRBJ1-6
clone_size: -
d_call: TRBD1
v_call: TRBV5-1
cdr3_nt: TGCGCCAGCAGCTTGGCCTACAGGGGGCTAGGATCACCCCTCCACTTT
cdr3_aa: CASSLAYRGLGSPLHF

j_call: TRBJ1-4
clone_size: once
d_call: -
v_call: TRBV5-1
cdr3_nt: TGCGCCAGCAGCATAGGACAGTTTCAAAATGAAAAACTGTTTTTT
cdr3_aa: CASSIGQFQNEKLFF

j_call: TRBJ2-7
clone_size: -
d_call: -
v_call: TRBV30
cdr3_nt: TGTGCCTGGAGTGTCGGCAGGGACTACGAGCAGTACTTC
cdr3_aa: CAWSVGRDYEQYF